Each of the 27 T cell receptor beta chains below was sequenced from the same sample in a study of cytomegalovirus exposure and HLA in healthy donors. PCR employed 60 Vbeta and 13 Jbeta primers. Measured with immunoSEQ multiplex PCR; TCRdb has only the in-frame clones, and not every one. The repertoire has 100,000 to 120,000 clones, around 88% of them found once; the top ten carry less than 2%. The sample was PBMCs. The receptors shown here come from a man aged 35 to 55 in good health and CMV-seronegative.

This clone came up a few times. The CDR3 sequence: CSVPRGLYGYTF. CDR3 DNA: TGCAGCGTCCCTAGGGGGCTTTATGGCTACACCTTC. The chain joins TRBV29-1 to TRBJ1-2; 7 bases align to TRBD1. The CDR3 sequence is 12 residues long. V trimming: 6 bases; J trimming: 5 bases; junction bases outside the gene matches: 6. Germline V gene data show CDR1 as SQVTM and CDR2 as ANQGSEA.

The V and J genes are TRBV6-6 and TRBJ1-1; unclear D gene. V lost 5 bases and J 8 bases, leaving 9 bases between the germline ends. Germline CDR1 MNHNY, CDR2 SVGAGI (reference sequence). The CDR3 contains 11 residues. The CDR3 loop is CASSRDKEAFF. CDR3 bases: TGTGCCAGCAGTAGAGACAAGGAAGCTTTCTTT.

This clone was observed once. This chain's CDR3 is CASSQPRGGSYEQYF. CDR3 nucleotide sequence: TGTGCCAGCAGTCAGCCCCGGGGGGGCTCGTACGAGCAGTACTTC. The chain has TRBV28 and TRBJ2-7; 8 nucleotides agree with TRBD2. CDR3 size: 15 residues. The trim removed 5 bases at V and 4 bases at J, leaving 10 bases unmatched. Looked up from germline, CDR1 is MDHEN and CDR2 is SYDVKM.

The chain employs TRBV5-8 and TRBJ1-2, with TRBD1 identical over 9 bases. The CDR3 contains 14 residues. Germline V gene sequence: CDR1 SGHTS, CDR2 YDEGEE. The V segment lost 9 bases and the J segment 2 bases; nucleotides outside the gene matches: 8. CDR3 in DNA: TGTGCCAACCAGCTAGACAGGGGGAACTATGGCTACACCTTC. It specifies CANQLDRGNYGYTF.

The chain joins TRBV6-6 to TRBJ2-3; 7 bases map to TRBD1. The CDR3 is 14 amino acids. Germline V lookup: CDR1 MNHNY, CDR2 SVGAGI (reference sequence). V dropped 6 bases and J dropped 2; count of bases not matched to a gene: 5. DNA of the CDR3: TGTGCCAGCAGCTACAGGGGCGACACAGATACGCAGTATTTT. Amino acids: CASSYRGDTDTQYF.

The sample holds a few counts of this clone. V and J are TRBV5-1 and TRBJ2-1; 7 nucleotides line up with TRBD1. After removal of 5 bases from V and 5 bases from J, the junction contained 7 bases not matched to a gene. This CDR3 spans 14 amino acids. From germline, CDR1 is SGHRS and CDR2 YFSETQ. The CDR3 DNA reads TGCGCCAGCAGACGTACAACAGGGGACAATGAGCAGTTCTTC. Its translation: CASRRTTGDNEQFF.

This clone is medium-sized within its sample. In nucleotides, the CDR3 is TGTGCCAGCAGCTTCTGGGCGGGGTCCCAAGAGACCCAGTACTTC. Amino acid sequence: CASSFWAGSQETQYF. This chain joins TRBV11-2 and TRBJ2-5, with D maybe TRBD2 (6 bases). V was trimmed by 3 bases and J by 1 base, leaving 12 bases between them. CDR1 and CDR2 from the germline V gene are SGHAT and FQNNGV. There are 15 residues in the CDR3.

This CDR3 reads CATSPAGAQGELFF. The CDR3 DNA follows: TGTGCCACCAGCCCCGCGGGAGCTCAGGGGGAGCTGTTTTTT. The rearrangement uses TRBV15 and TRBJ2-2, with TRBD2 matching over 7 bases. V shed 5 bases and J 8 bases; nucleotides not matched to a gene: 8. This CDR3 is built from 14 residues. Germline V gene data show CDR1 as LNHNV and CDR2 as YYDKDF (reference sequence).

The genes are TRBV11-3 and TRBJ2-2; a weak D match, TRBD1 (6 bases). V was clipped by 0 bases and J by 3 bases, with 11 bases between them. The V gene's germline CDR1 is SGHNT and CDR2 YENEEA. The length of the CDR3 is 16 residues. The CDR3 sequence: CASSLDQGWYTGELFF. In DNA form, the CDR3 reads TGTGCCAGCAGCTTAGATCAGGGGTGGTACACCGGGGAGCTGTTTTTT.

This chain connects TRBV7-2 to TRBJ1-2; no firm D call. This CDR3 contains 11 residues. V lost 5 bases to trimming and J lost 7 bases, with 8 bases between them. CDR1 is SGHTA and CDR2 is FQGNSA in the germline V gene. The chain's CDR3 is CASSPSGGYTF. The CDR3 DNA reads TGTGCCAGCAGCCCTTCGGGTGGCTACACCTTC. Full variable domain (missing parts from reference TRBV7-2 and TRBJ1-2): GAGVSQSPSNKVTEKGKDVELRCDPISGHTALYWYRQSLGQGLEFLIYFQGNSAPDKSGLPSDRFSAERTGGSVSTLTIQRTQQEDSAVYLCASSPSGGYTFGSGTRLTVV.

This clone was recorded only once. The chain is built from TRBV29-1 and TRBJ2-7; a weak D match, TRBD2 (5 bases). Trimming left V 4 bases short and J 1 base short, with 5 bases between. Germline V lookup: CDR1 SQVTM, CDR2 ANQGSEA. The CDR3 is 11 amino acids. The CDR3 nucleotides read TGCAGCGTTGGAGGGTCCTACGAGCAGTACTTC. This gives the protein CSVGGSYEQYF.

This sequence joins TRBV27 and TRBJ2-7; D is ambiguous. There are 13 residues in the CDR3. Trimming took off 10 bases at V and 0 bases at J, with 13 bases between the two ends. The V gene's germline CDR1 is MNHEY and CDR2 SMNVEV (reference sequence). The CDR3 protein is CATAVGYSYEQYF. In DNA form, the CDR3 reads TGTGCCACCGCGGTAGGATACTCCTACGAGCAGTACTTC.

The V and J genes are TRBV5-6 and TRBJ1-2; D gene ambiguous. Trimming cost V 2 bases and J 5 bases, with 16 bases left between them. The CDR3 consists of 15 residues. Germline V CDR1 and CDR2: SGHDT, YYEEEE. CDR3 nucleotide sequence: TGTGCCAGCAGCTTCCCCGGGAAACCCATTTATGGCTACACCTTC. Its translation: CASSFPGKPIYGYTF. Looking up the rest from reference TRBV5-6 and TRBJ1-2 gives the full variable domain: DAGVTQSPTHLIKTRGQQVTLRCSPKSGHDTVSWYQQALGQGPQFIFQYYEEEERQRGNFPDRFSGHQFPNYSSELNVNALLLGDSALYLCASSFPGKPIYGYTFGSGTRLTVV.

The chain combines TRBV29-1 with TRBJ1-2, with D unresolved. Trimming stripped 6 bases from V and 6 bases from J, with 20 bases between. This CDR3 spans 14 amino acids. Germline V gene sequence: CDR1 SQVTM, CDR2 ANQGSEA. As DNA, the CDR3 is TGCAGCGTCCTAAGATCTTCTCCCCGAGATGGCTACACCTTC. It is translated as CSVLRSSPRDGYTF.

The J gene is TRBJ1-1, the V gene TRBV7-2, with D perhaps TRBD1 (6 bases). Germline values: CDR1 SGHTA, CDR2 FQGNSA. The CDR3 is 15 amino acids. The V and J ends lost 1 base and 4 bases respectively, with 13 bases between them. CDR3 sequence: CASSLDGGAGTEAFF. In nucleotides, the CDR3 is TGTGCCAGCAGCTTAGATGGGGGGGCTGGCACTGAAGCTTTCTTT.

The chain employs TRBV6-1 and TRBJ1-1; the D is unclear. Trimming left V 6 bases short and J 5 bases short, with 19 bases between. Germline V gives CDR1 MNHNS, CDR2 SASEGT. The CDR3 is made up of 15 amino acids. This chain's CDR3 is CASSGLGTANTEAFF. DNA for the CDR3: TGTGCCAGCAGCGGACTTGGTACGGCTAATACTGAAGCTTTCTTT.

The chain links TRBV4-1 to TRBJ2-3, with D maybe TRBD2 (6 bases). CDR3 length equals 16 residues. V dropped 1 base and J dropped 0 bases, with 11 bases sitting between them. Germline V gene lookup returns CDR1 MGHRA and CDR2 YSYEKL. CDR3 region: CASSQGGGPSTDTQYF. In DNA, the CDR3 is TGCGCCAGCAGCCAAGGGGGAGGCCCCAGCACAGATACGCAGTATTTT.

V usage is TRBV6-5 and J usage is TRBJ1-2, with D perhaps matching TRBD1 (6 bases). The CDR3 covers 16 residues. In germline, CDR1 is MNHEY, CDR2 SVGAGI. V was cut by 0 bases and J by 1 base, with 12 bases left in between. The CDR3 loop reads CASSYSSGGLNYGYTF. For the CDR3, the DNA is TGTGCCAGCAGTTACTCGTCCGGGGGGCTTAACTATGGCTACACCTTC.

The chain couples TRBV28 to TRBJ1-2; 9 bases are shared with TRBD1. The CDR3 length is 13 residues. The V gene's germline CDR1 is MDHEN and CDR2 SYDVKM. V lost 4 bases and J lost 7; bases outside the gene matches: 4. The CDR3 bases are TGTGCCAGCAGTTCACAGGGGGCAGGTGGCTACACCTTC. As protein: CASSSQGAGGYTF.

The CDR3 DNA sequence: TGTGCCAGCAGCTTAGGTTTAAGCTCACCCCTCCACTTT. Protein: CASSLGLSSPLHF. The gene calls are TRBV7-2 and TRBJ1-6; the D is unclear. The CDR3 is 13 amino acids. V shed 1 base and J shed 10 bases, with 8 bases lying between them. Germline V gene lookup returns CDR1 SGHTA and CDR2 FQGNSA.

This chain links TRBV4-1 with TRBJ2-7; weak D call: TRBD1 (5 bases). Germline V gene sequence: CDR1 MGHRA, CDR2 YSYEKL. The CDR3 has 18 amino acids. With 0 bases removed from V and 0 bases from J, the gap between germline ends came to 18 bases. DNA of the CDR3: TGCGCCAGCAGCCAAGAAGGCCAAGGGGCAGCTAGCTCCTACGAGCAGTACTTC. Translated: CASSQEGQGAASSYEQYF.

V gene TRBV19 combines with J gene TRBJ2-1; D not resolved. V was clipped by 4 bases and J by 11 bases, with 12 bases between them. In germline, CDR1 is LNHDA, CDR2 SQIVND (reference sequence). The CDR3 sequence is 12 residues long. The chain's CDR3 is CASSNLRGQQFF. The CDR3 region has the DNA TGTGCCAGTAGTAATTTACGCGGTCAGCAGTTCTTC.

The V call is TRBV27, the J call TRBJ1-4; D uncertain. Germline CDR1 reads MNHEY; CDR2 reads SMNVEV (reference sequence). With 4 bases removed from V and 0 bases from J, the gap between germline ends came to 6 bases. CDR3 length: 14 amino acids. CDR3 coding DNA: TGTGCCAGCAGTTCCGTTGCAACTAATGAAAAACTGTTTTTT. Translated, it gives CASSSVATNEKLFF.

The chain combines TRBV5-1 with TRBJ2-1; 9 bases are shared with TRBD1. CDR1 SGHRS and CDR2 YFSETQ come from the germline V gene. The CDR3 extends over 15 amino acids. V trimming: 0 bases; J trimming: 8 bases; junction bases outside the gene matches: 6. The CDR3 spells CASSLAGQGFYEQFF. The DNA of the CDR3 is TGCGCCAGCAGCTTGGCTGGACAGGGGTTCTATGAGCAGTTCTTC. Based on the CDR3 plus reference TRBV5-1 and TRBJ2-1, the full variable domain is KAGVTQTPRYLIKTRGQQVTLSCSPISGHRSVSWYQQTPGQGLQFLFEYFSETQRNKGNFPGRFSGRQFSNSRSEMNVSTLELGDSALYLCASSLAGQGFYEQFFGPGTRLTVL.

This clone was counted a few times. V usage is TRBV14 and J usage is TRBJ2-7; 8 nucleotides align to TRBD2. There are 15 residues in the CDR3. The V gene end was trimmed by 4 bases and the J gene end by 4 bases; junction bases not matched to a gene: 9. Germline loops: CDR1 SGHDN, CDR2 FVKESK. As DNA, the CDR3 is TGTGCCAGCAGCCGGGACCAGCGGGGGACTTACGAGCAGTACTTC. Its translation: CASSRDQRGTYEQYF. Looking up the rest from reference TRBV14 and TRBJ2-7 gives the full variable domain: EAGVTQFPSHSVIEKGQTVTLRCDPISGHDNLYWYRRVMGKEIKFLLHFVKESKQDESGMPNNRFLAERTGGTYSTLKVQPAELEDSGVYFCASSRDQRGTYEQYFGPGTRLTVT.

This clone was detected a few times. V and J are TRBV28 and TRBJ1-1; D gene unclear. Germline V gives CDR1 MDHEN, CDR2 SYDVKM. V was clipped by 5 bases and J by 3 bases, with 13 bases between them. The CDR3 spans 14 residues. CDR3 sequence (DNA): TGTGCCAGCAGTCTGAAACCGGGAGACACTGAAGCTTTCTTT. This encodes CASSLKPGDTEAFF.

This clone has just one count. This chain links TRBV6-5 with TRBJ1-1; TRBD1 is a possible D gene (6 bases). The CDR3 is 12 amino acids. V gave up 5 bases and J gave up 4 bases, with 8 bases separating them. Looked up from germline, CDR1 is MNHEY and CDR2 is SVGAGI. The CDR3, as DNA: TGTGCCAGCAGTCCGACAGGCACTGAAGCTTTCTTT. Protein product: CASSPTGTEAFF.